This T cell receptor (beta chain) originates from a study of T cells in tuberculosis. Study-wide background: CD1B tetramers identified T cells specific for mycobacterial lipid GMM. In South Africa, adults with active tuberculosis were compared with IGRA-negative and latently infected IGRA-positive adolescents.

Notes on this clone: Antigen unknown.

Germline V gene sequence: CDR1 SGHVS, CDR2 FQNEAQ. This CDR3 is built from 15 residues. Trimming removed 8 bases from V and 2 bases from J; junction bases left unmatched: 4. Some clones are missing from TCRdb's copy, which holds only in-frame ones; the method was immunoSEQ multiplex PCR. The sample holds several thousand clones, just under 95% seen once. Study-level findings and limits: Shorter CDR3-alpha in active tuberculosis partly drove smaller distances. GMM-specific TCRs were nearer to active tuberculosis alpha repertoires, suggesting expansion.

The sample taken for sequencing was PBMCs. The chain employs TRBV7-8 and TRBJ2-2, with 11 nucleotides matching TRBD2. The TCR sequence derives from an adult with tuberculosis. CDR3 DNA sequence: TGTGCCAGCTCCGGGACTAGCGGAAACACCGGGGAGCTGTTTTTT. It is translated as CASSGTSGNTGELFF.